This T cell receptor (beta chain) was sequenced for a study of blood T cell repertoires in COVID-19. Overall study context: Both acute and convalescent COVID-19 samples were obtained from the United States, Italy and Spain. T cells, B-cell-depleted T cells, or PBMCs supplied cDNA or gDNA.

In the original workflow: Estimated nucleated cell counts came from reference gene primer amplification. Profiled with immunoSEQ multiplex PCR; TCRdb holds only in-frame clones, not every one. V and J calls and clone size are copied from that table; D and trimming were computed from the DNA. The table has under 300,000 clones, roughly 88% seen once. Trimming removed 1 base from V and 7 bases from J, with 10 bases in between. Per the germline V gene, CDR1 is LGHDT and CDR2 is YNNKEL (reference sequence). This CDR3 has 13 amino acids. This receptor was taken from a woman aged 40 to 55 who had recovered from COVID-19. This chain links TRBV3-1 (or the pseudogene TRBV3-2) with TRBJ1-2; D is unclear. The sequenced sample consisted of peripheral blood. The CDR3 protein is CASSQVGEGGYTF. CDR3 DNA sequence: TGTGCCAGCAGCCAAGTGGGAGAGGGTGGCTACACCTTC.